This TCR beta chain originates from a study of identical twins. In its sample, this clonotype ranks as medium-sized. The germline gives CDR1 SGHVS, CDR2 FQNEAQ. The V end was cut by 5 bases, the J end by 3 bases, with 26 bases between. The CDR3 covers 19 residues. TCRdb processed the 5' RACE reads anew with MiXCR; each CDR3 protein has one entry. The table shows 150,000 or so distinct CDR3 sequences, with around 3.5% occurring only once. The sequenced sample consisted of memory T cells sorted from blood. This receptor was obtained from a man younger than 35 in good health. J is TRBJ2-4 and V is TRBV7-8; possible D gene TRBD1, 7 bases. CDR3 DNA sequence: TGTGCCAGCAGCCCCAGGGGGGACCACCGTGCCCTGGTCAAAAACATTCAGTACTTC. Amino acid sequence: CASSPRGDHRALVKNIQYF.